Below are 20 T cell receptor beta chains sequenced from a single sample in a study of persistence of HIV-infected CD4 T cells. Anti-CD3/anti-CD28 beads served as a nonspecific positive control stimulus. Sorting of responding CD4+ T cells relied on upregulated CD40 ligand together with CD69. Their specific antigens are unknown. The immunoSEQ assay was version 4, run in survey mode. Using immunoSEQ multiplex PCR, the repertoire was profiled, and TCRdb retains in-frame clones only, with some absent. The table shows roughly 45,000 clones, with roughly nine tenths occurring only once. The sequencing here drew on CD4+ T cells sorted from PBMCs after roughly 20-hour stimulation, taken from a patient who received antiretroviral therapy. These receptor sequences come from an adult man with HIV who was CMV-seropositive.

The chain couples TRBV18 to TRBJ2-6; D unclear. CDR3 size: 17 residues. Germline V gene lookup returns CDR1 KGHSH and CDR2 LQKENI. Trimming left V 0 bases short and J 4 bases short, with 13 bases between. The CDR3 protein is CASSPPEGRRGANVLTF. For the CDR3, the DNA is TGTGCCAGCTCACCACCGGAAGGGCGCCGAGGGGCCAACGTCCTGACTTTC.

V is TRBV18 and J is TRBJ2-5; 7 nucleotides line up with TRBD1. Germline values: CDR1 KGHSH, CDR2 LQKENI. The CDR3 runs to 14 residues. V dropped 1 base and J dropped 2; count of bases not matched to a gene: 1. CDR3 nucleotides: TGTGCCAGCTCACCACACAGGGGACAAGAGACCCAGTACTTC. This translates into CASSPHRGQETQYF.

The rearrangement joins TRBV5-1 to TRBJ1-3; TRBD1 is a possible D gene (5 bases). Per the germline V gene, CDR1 is SGHRS and CDR2 is YFSETQ. With 0 bases removed from V and 0 bases from J, the gap between germline ends came to 10 bases. The CDR3 length is 16 residues. In nucleotides, the CDR3 is TGCGCCAGCAGCTTGGGGGGACTGCTCTCTGGAAACACCATATATTTT. It encodes CASSLGGLLSGNTIYF.

The V call is TRBV19, the J call TRBJ1-2, with 9 nucleotides matching TRBD1. Trimming took 11 bases from V and 8 from J; bases not matched to a gene: 9. The CDR3 spans 12 residues. Per germline, CDR1 LNHDA and CDR2 SQIVND (reference sequence). CDR3 DNA sequence: TGTGCCGGATGGGACAGGGCGAGCGGCTACACCTTC. This sequence encodes CAGWDRASGYTF. Filled out from reference TRBV19 and TRBJ1-2, the complete variable domain reads DGGITQSPKYLFRKEGQNVTLSCEQNLNHDAMYWYRQDPGQGLRLIYYSQIVNDFQKGDIAEGYSVSREKKESFPLTVTSAQKNPTAFYLCAGWDRASGYTFGSGTRLTVV.

The V and J genes are TRBV2 and TRBJ1-1; maybe TRBD1 (6 bases). Germline assignment: CDR1 SNHLY and CDR2 FYNNEI. The CDR3 contains 14 residues. V was cut by 7 bases and J by 6 bases, with 18 bases left in between. The CDR3 here is CASMGGLPSAEAFF. The DNA for the CDR3 is TGTGCCAGCATGGGGGGGCTCCCGTCGGCTGAAGCTTTCTTT.

This chain joins TRBV19 and TRBJ2-3; 15 positions agree with TRBD2. The CDR3 length is 20 residues. CDR1 LNHDA and CDR2 SQIVND come from the germline V gene (reference sequence). Trimming at V came to 5 bases and at J to 4 bases, leaving 16 bases not matched to a gene. CDR3 sequence: CASSLRTSGGAMRKSDTQYF. The CDR3 DNA is TGTGCCAGTAGTCTTAGGACTAGCGGGGGGGCCATGAGGAAGTCAGATACGCAGTATTTT. The complete variable domain, with remaining parts taken from reference TRBV19 and TRBJ2-3, reads DGGITQSPKYLFRKEGQNVTLSCEQNLNHDAMYWYRQDPGQGLRLIYYSQIVNDFQKGDIAEGYSVSREKKESFPLTVTSAQKNPTAFYLCASSLRTSGGAMRKSDTQYFGPGTRLTVL.

The chain couples TRBV7-3 to TRBJ2-3; D not certain. Per germline, CDR1 SGHTA and CDR2 FQGTGA. The CDR3 contains 13 residues. The V end was cut by 2 bases, the J end by 3 bases, with 6 bases between. The CDR3 DNA is TGTGCCAGCAGCTTAGTGGTTACAGATACGCAGTATTTT. Translating gives CASSLVVTDTQYF.

The gene calls are TRBV18 and TRBJ1-5; 9 bases match TRBD1. V shed 3 bases and J 6 bases; nucleotides not matched to a gene: 6. Germline assignment: CDR1 KGHSH and CDR2 LQKENI. The CDR3 extends over 15 amino acids. CDR3 sequence reads: CASSPPGQGAQPQHF. The CDR3, as DNA: TGTGCCAGCTCACCCCCGGGACAGGGCGCTCAGCCCCAGCATTTT.

This chain joins TRBV28 and TRBJ1-1; 8 bases agree with TRBD1. V gave up 3 bases and J gave up 1 base; unmatched junction bases: 7. Germline V gene data show CDR1 as MDHEN and CDR2 as SYDVKM. This CDR3 has 16 residues. This CDR3 reads CASSFLDRGANTEAFF. The DNA for the CDR3 is TGTGCCAGCAGTTTCCTCGACAGGGGAGCGAACACTGAAGCTTTCTTT.

The rearrangement links TRBV7-8 to TRBJ2-3, with D perhaps given as TRBD1 or TRBD2 (5 bases each). V was cut by 1 base and J by 3 bases, with 14 bases left in between. Germline values: CDR1 SGHVS, CDR2 FQNEAQ. This CDR3 has 16 residues. The CDR3 nucleotides are TGTGCCAGCAGCTTAGAAGGGACCGGGGTAACAGATACGCAGTATTTT. Its translation: CASSLEGTGVTDTQYF.

This clone was picked up one time. The chain joins TRBV18 to TRBJ2-7; D is perhaps TRBD1 (6 bases). The CDR3 is 16 amino acids. V shed 4 bases and J shed 2 bases, with 18 bases lying between them. Germline V gene lookup returns CDR1 KGHSH and CDR2 LQKENI. CDR3 sequence (DNA): TGTGCCAGCTCACTTCTCCCTAAACAGGGAACCTACGAGCAGTACTTC. This encodes CASSLLPKQGTYEQYF.

The chain carries TRBV6-5 and TRBJ2-3; TRBD2 agrees at 7 bases. With V trimmed by 10 bases and J by 6 bases, 10 bases remained unmatched. Germline lookup yields CDR1 MNHEY and CDR2 SVGAGI. The CDR3 extends over 13 amino acids. CDR3 residues: CAISLILADTQYF. Written as DNA, the CDR3 is TGTGCCATTTCCTTGATACTAGCGGATACGCAGTATTTT.

The V and J genes are TRBV9 and TRBJ2-3, with no clear D. This CDR3 has 14 amino acids. Germline V gives CDR1 SGDLS, CDR2 YYNGEE. Trimming pared 4 bases from V and 0 bases from J, leaving 9 bases between. CDR3 loop: CASSWSVSTDTQYF. CDR3 bases: TGTGCCAGCAGCTGGTCCGTTAGCACAGATACGCAGTATTTT. The complete variable domain, with remaining parts taken from reference TRBV9 and TRBJ2-3, reads DSGVTQTPKHLITATGQRVTLRCSPRSGDLSVYWYQQSLDQGLQFLIQYYNGEERAKGNILERFSAQQFPDLHSELNLSSLELGDSALYFCASSWSVSTDTQYFGPGTRLTVL.

The CDR3 DNA is TGCGCTTCAGGGAGGGGGGGACCCACAGATACGCAGTATTTT. Translated: CASGRGGPTDTQYF. The V and J genes are TRBV4-1 and TRBJ2-3; D perhaps matches TRBD2 (7 bases). CDR1 and CDR2 (germline): MGHRA, YSYEKL. The CDR3 covers 14 residues.

The J gene is TRBJ2-1, the V gene TRBV3-1 (or the pseudogene TRBV3-2); weak D call: TRBD1 (5 bases). Germline CDR1 and CDR2: LGHDT and YNNKEL (reference sequence). The CDR3 length is 15 residues. V was cut by 0 bases and J by 0 bases, with 6 bases left in between. CDR3 sequence reads: CASSQDDSSYNEQFF. Written as DNA, the CDR3 is TGTGCCAGCAGCCAAGATGACAGCTCCTACAATGAGCAGTTCTTC.

This chain uses TRBV12-3 or TRBV12-4 with TRBJ2-3; no reliable D call. The CDR3 length is 12 residues. Trimming pared 1 base from V and 4 bases from J, leaving 3 bases between. CDR3 region: CASSLEPDTQYF. CDR3 DNA: TGTGCCAGCAGTTTAGAACCAGATACGCAGTATTTT.

The J gene is TRBJ2-2, the V gene TRBV10-3; no clear D. Germline CDR1 is ENHRY and CDR2 is SYGVKD. CDR3 length equals 13 residues. V was shortened by 4 bases and J by 6 bases, with 9 bases between the two germline ends. The CDR3 loop reads CAISVGAPGELFF. The CDR3, as DNA: TGTGCCATCAGTGTCGGCGCTCCCGGGGAGCTGTTTTTT.

Of note for this clone: The same CDR3 can be traced to other DNA sequences in this sample. The rearrangement joins TRBV19 to TRBJ1-5; TRBD1 might be the D (6 bases). V lost 4 bases, J lost 0 bases, and 10 bases lay in between. CDR1 and CDR2 (germline): LNHDA, SQIVND (reference sequence). CDR3 length equals 15 residues. CDR3 coding DNA: TGTGCCAGTAGTAATACAGGGTATAGCAATCAGCCCCAGCATTTT. This codes for CASSNTGYSNQPQHF.

V and J are TRBV14 and TRBJ1-2; D not certain. V was shortened by 0 bases and J by 4 bases, with 3 bases between the two germline ends. The CDR3 covers 12 residues. CDR1 SGHDN and CDR2 FVKESK come from the germline V gene. The CDR3 DNA reads TGTGCCAGCAGCCAAGATCCCTATGGCTACACCTTC. Its translation is CASSQDPYGYTF.

The rearrangement joins TRBV6-4 to TRBJ2-1, with 10 bases lining up with TRBD1. The CDR3 is 14 amino acids. After removal of 4 bases from V and 8 bases from J, the junction contained 5 bases not matched to a gene. Per the germline V gene, CDR1 is MRHNA and CDR2 is SNTAGT. For the CDR3, the DNA is TGTGCCAGCAGTGTCGACAGGGGGCGGGATGAGCAGTTCTTC. Translation: CASSVDRGRDEQFF.